Below, one T cell receptor (beta chain) is given with its context. Some clones are missing from TCRdb's copy, which holds only in-frame ones; the method was immunoSEQ multiplex PCR. This repertoire shows 390,000 or so clones, roughly 90% found once; its top ten account for approximately 6.2%. This specimen belongs to a study of blood T cell repertoires in COVID-19. Study-level background: From the United States, Italy and Spain came samples of acute and convalescent COVID-19.

The V gene's germline CDR1 is MDHEN and CDR2 SYDVKM. Losses at the gene ends were 5 bases for V and 4 bases for J; bases not matched to a gene: 7. This CDR3 spans 16 amino acids. The receptor was derived from a man younger than 35 with active or convalescent COVID-19. The V call is TRBV28, the J call TRBJ2-2, with 10 bases identical to TRBD2. Input material: peripheral blood. The CDR3, as DNA: TGTGCCAGCAGTAAAGGCCAGCGGGGGGGCACCGGGGAGCTGTTTTTT. Translating gives CASSKGQRGGTGELFF.